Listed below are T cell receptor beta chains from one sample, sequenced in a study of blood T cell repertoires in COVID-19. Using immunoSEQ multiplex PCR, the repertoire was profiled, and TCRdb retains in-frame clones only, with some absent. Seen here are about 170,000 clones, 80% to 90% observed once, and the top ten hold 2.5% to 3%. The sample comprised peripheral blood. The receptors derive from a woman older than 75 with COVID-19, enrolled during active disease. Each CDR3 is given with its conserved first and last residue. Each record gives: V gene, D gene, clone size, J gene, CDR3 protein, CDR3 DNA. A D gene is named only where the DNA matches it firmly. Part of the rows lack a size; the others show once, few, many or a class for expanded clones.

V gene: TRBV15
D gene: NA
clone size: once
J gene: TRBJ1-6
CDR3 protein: CATSSGRPYNSPLHF
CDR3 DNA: TGTGCCACCAGCAGCGGCAGGCCTTATAATTCACCCCTCCACTTT

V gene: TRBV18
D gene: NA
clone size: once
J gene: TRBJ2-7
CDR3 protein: CASSPQQGDEQYF
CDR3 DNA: TGTGCCAGCTCACCGCAACAGGGTGACGAGCAGTACTTC

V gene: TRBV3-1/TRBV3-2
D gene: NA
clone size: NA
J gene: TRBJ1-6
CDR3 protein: CATGHKFNSPLHF
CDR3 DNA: TGTGCCACAGGACATAAGTTTAATTCACCCCTCCACTTT

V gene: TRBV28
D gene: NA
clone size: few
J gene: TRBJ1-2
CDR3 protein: CASSLWGGGYTF
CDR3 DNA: TGTGCCAGCAGTTTATGGGGGGGAGGCTACACCTTC

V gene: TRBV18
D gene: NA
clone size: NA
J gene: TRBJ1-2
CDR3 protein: CASSPSRVNYGYTF
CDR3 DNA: TGTGCCAGCTCACCGAGCAGGGTTAACTATGGCTACACCTTC

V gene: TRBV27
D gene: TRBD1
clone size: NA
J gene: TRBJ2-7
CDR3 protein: CASRRGQGLYEQYF
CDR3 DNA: TGTGCCAGCAGGCGGGGACAGGGCCTCTACGAGCAGTACTTC

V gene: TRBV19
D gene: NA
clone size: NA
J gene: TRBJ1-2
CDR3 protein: CASSMTRGYGYTF
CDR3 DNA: TGTGCCAGTAGTATGACCAGAGGCTATGGCTACACCTTC

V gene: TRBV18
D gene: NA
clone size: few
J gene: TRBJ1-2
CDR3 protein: CASSPPWAEHLHF
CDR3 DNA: TGTGCCAGCTCACCCCCATGGGCTGAACACCTCCACTTC

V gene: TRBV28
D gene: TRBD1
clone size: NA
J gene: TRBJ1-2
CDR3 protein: CASSQSGRQGAGYTF
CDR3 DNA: TGTGCCAGCAGTCAATCCGGGAGGCAGGGGGCTGGCTACACCTTC

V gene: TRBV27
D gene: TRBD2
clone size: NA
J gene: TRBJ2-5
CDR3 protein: CASSSLAGGSQETQYF
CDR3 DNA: TGTGCCAGCAGTTCCCTAGCGGGAGGGTCACAAGAGACCCAGTACTTC

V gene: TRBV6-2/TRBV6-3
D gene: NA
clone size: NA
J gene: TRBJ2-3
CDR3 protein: CASSYSWTTSSTDTQYF
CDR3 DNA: TGTGCCAGCAGTTACTCCTGGACAACCTCTAGCACAGATACGCAGTATTTT

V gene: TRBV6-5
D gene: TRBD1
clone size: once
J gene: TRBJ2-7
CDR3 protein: CASNVGQDSYEQYF
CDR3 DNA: TGTGCCAGCAATGTGGGACAGGATTCCTACGAGCAGTACTTC

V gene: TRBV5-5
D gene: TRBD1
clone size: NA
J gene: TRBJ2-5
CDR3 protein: CASSFTGQGEETQYF
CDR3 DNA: TGTGCCAGCAGCTTTACGGGACAGGGGGAAGAGACCCAGTACTTC

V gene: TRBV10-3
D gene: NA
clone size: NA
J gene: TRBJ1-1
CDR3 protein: CAISAQQGTGTEAFF
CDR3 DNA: TGTGCCATCAGTGCCCAGCAGGGAACCGGCACTGAAGCTTTCTTT

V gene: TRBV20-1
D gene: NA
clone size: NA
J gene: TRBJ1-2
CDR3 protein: CSASEQTYGYTF
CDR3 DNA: TGCAGTGCTAGTGAACAGACCTATGGCTACACCTTC

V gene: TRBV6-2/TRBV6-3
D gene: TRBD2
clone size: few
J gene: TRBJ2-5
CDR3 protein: CASSYLSGGAGGKETQYF
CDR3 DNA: TGTGCCAGCAGTTACCTCAGCGGGGGAGCGGGGGGGAAAGAGACCCAGTACTTC

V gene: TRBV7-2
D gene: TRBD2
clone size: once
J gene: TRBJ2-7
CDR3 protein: CATNRLAGAGEQYF
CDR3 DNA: TGTGCCACAAACCGACTAGCGGGGGCTGGCGAGCAGTACTTC

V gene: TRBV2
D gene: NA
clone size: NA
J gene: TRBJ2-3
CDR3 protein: CASSGRLADTQYF
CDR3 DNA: TGTGCCAGCAGTGGTCGACTAGCAGATACGCAGTATTTT

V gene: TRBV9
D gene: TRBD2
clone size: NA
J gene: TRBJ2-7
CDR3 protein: CASSPGLAGYEQYF
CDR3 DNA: TGTGCCAGCAGCCCCGGACTAGCGGGCTACGAGCAGTACTTC

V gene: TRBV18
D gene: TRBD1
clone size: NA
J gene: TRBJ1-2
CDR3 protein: CASSMTETGGNYGYTF
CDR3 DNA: TGTGCCAGCTCCATGACCGAGACAGGGGGTAACTATGGCTACACCTTC

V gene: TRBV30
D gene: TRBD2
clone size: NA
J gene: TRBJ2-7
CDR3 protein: CAWSWRGKNSYEQYF
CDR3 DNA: TGTGCCTGGAGTTGGCGGGGGAAGAACTCCTACGAGCAGTACTTC

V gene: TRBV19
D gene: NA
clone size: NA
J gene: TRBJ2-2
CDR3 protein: CASSIVPGNTGELFF
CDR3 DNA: TGTGCCAGTAGTATAGTACCCGGGAACACCGGGGAGCTGTTTTTT

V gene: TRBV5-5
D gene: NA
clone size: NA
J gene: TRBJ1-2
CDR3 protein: CASSTGAGTYGYTF
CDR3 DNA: TGTGCCAGCAGCACTGGGGCAGGAACTTATGGCTACACCTTC

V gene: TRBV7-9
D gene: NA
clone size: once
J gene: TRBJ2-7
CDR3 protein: CASSLARYEQYF
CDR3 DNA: TGTGCCAGCAGCTTGGCCCGCTACGAGCAGTACTTC

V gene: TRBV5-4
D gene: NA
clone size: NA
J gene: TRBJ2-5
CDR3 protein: CASSLDSGSRGQETQYF
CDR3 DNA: TGTGCCAGCAGCTTGGACTCAGGTAGTCGGGGCCAAGAGACCCAGTACTTC